The clone carrying this T cell receptor beta chain is a singleton in its sample. These data come from a study of shared clonotypes between healthy human individuals. CDR3 length: 15 amino acids. The germline CDR1 and CDR2 sequences are MDHEN and SYDVKM. V dropped 6 bases and J dropped 4; count of bases not matched to a gene: 8. Across several immunoSEQ plates, the genomic DNA of each subset was split evenly. Unsorted PBMC DNA sequencing spanned ten immunoSEQ deep assay plates. The table came from immunoSEQ multiplex PCR; TCRdb's copy has only in-frame clones and leaves some out. The sample carries fewer than 600,000 clones, roughly 77% recorded once. All donors qualified as healthy HIV-negative adults and had experienced no recent acute infections or vaccinations. Caucasian adults living in Nashville, Tennessee, provided all samples.

The sample consisted of PBMCs. The V call is TRBV28, the J call TRBJ1-5; 8 bases are a match to TRBD1. This TCR derives from a woman between 35 and 50 years old in good health. Some clones in this sample may be carry-over from other donors' samples. The CDR3 nucleotides read TGTGCCAGCAGAAAACAGGGGGGGATGAATCAGCCCCAGCATTTT. Residues: CASRKQGGMNQPQHF.